A selection of T cell receptor beta chains follows, all from one sample in a study of tissue T cells after allogeneic stem cell transplantation. The table came from immunoSEQ multiplex PCR; TCRdb's copy has only in-frame clones and leaves some out. The sample has some 7,000 clones, roughly 79% seen once. Sample: skin, taken at autopsy. Receptors originate from a male patient at least 60 years old with steroid-refractory graft-versus-host disease after an allogeneic stem cell transplant. A subset of T cells may come from the graft donor. Each CDR3 is given with its conserved first and last residue. D genes are given only for firm matches. The size entry is marked missing in some rows and otherwise reads once, few, many or a size class.

CATSRDTFEGLRTQYF | TGTGCCACCAGCAGAGACACCTTTGAGGGGCTCAGGACCCAGTACTTC | TRBJ2-5 | TRBV15 | . | .
CASSHRTGSSYEQYF | TGTGCCAGCAGCCATAGGACGGGAAGCTCCTACGAGCAGTACTTC | TRBJ2-7 | TRBV4-2 | . | .
CASSLGTGGPTEAFF | TGTGCCAGCAGCTTAGGGACAGGGGGCCCCACTGAAGCTTTCTTT | TRBJ1-1 | TRBV5-6 | . | TRBD1
CASSFNYEQYF | TGCGCCAGCAGCTTCAACTACGAGCAGTACTTC | TRBJ2-7 | TRBV5-1 | few | .
CASSQPGTGDNQPQHF | TGCGCCAGCAGCCAACCCGGGACAGGGGATAATCAGCCCCAGCATTTT | TRBJ1-5 | TRBV4-1 | . | TRBD1
CASSERDRGIADTQYF | TGTGCCAGCAGTGAACGGGACAGGGGAATTGCAGATACGCAGTATTTT | TRBJ2-3 | TRBV6-1 | . | TRBD1
CASSQVSGSSEAFF | TGCGCCAGCAGCCAAGTATCAGGGTCTAGTGAAGCTTTCTTT | TRBJ1-1 | TRBV4-1 | . | .
CASSPRGDTYTEAFF | TGCGCCAGCAGTCCGAGGGGGGACACTTACACTGAAGCTTTCTTT | TRBJ1-1 | TRBV23-1 | once | .
CASSLPLDNSPLHF | TGCGCCAGCAGCCTCCCTTTGGATAATTCACCCCTCCACTTT | TRBJ1-6 | TRBV4-1 | . | .
CASSLAGSTDTQYF | TGTGCCAGCAGCTTGGCGGGGAGCACAGATACGCAGTATTTT | TRBJ2-3 | TRBV5-4 | . | .
CASKSGEANTGELFF | TGTGCCAGCAAGTCAGGGGAGGCGAACACCGGGGAGCTGTTTTTT | TRBJ2-2 | TRBV6-6 | . | .
CAWSVGRSSTDTQYF | TGTGCCTGGAGTGTTGGGCGGTCTAGCACAGATACGCAGTATTTT | TRBJ2-3 | TRBV30 | . | .
CASSLDGTDTQYF | TGTGCCAGCAGCTTAGATGGTACAGATACGCAGTATTTT | TRBJ2-3 | TRBV7-2 | . | .
CASSRTGTGQEQYF | TGCGCCAGCAGTCGAACCGGGACAGGGCAAGAGCAGTACTTC | TRBJ2-7 | TRBV4-1 | . | TRBD1
CASSTVDMLWNTEAFF | TGCGCCAGCAGCACCGTGGACATGTTATGGAACACTGAAGCTTTCTTT | TRBJ1-1 | TRBV5-1 | . | .
CASSLTVAYEQYF | TGCGCCAGCAGCTTGACGGTCGCCTACGAGCAGTACTTC | TRBJ2-7 | TRBV4-3 | . | .
CASSPIGENTIYF | TGTGCCAGCAGCCCCATCGGCGAGAACACCATATATTTT | TRBJ1-3 | TRBV11-2 | . | .
CASSLGVPNNSPLHF | TGTGCCAGCAGCTTGGGGGTCCCTAATAATTCACCCCTCCACTTT | TRBJ1-6 | TRBV7-9 | . | .